This is a list of T cell receptor beta chains from one sample in a study of cytomegalovirus exposure and HLA in healthy donors. Profiling relied on immunoSEQ multiplex PCR, and the TCRdb table lists in-frame clones only, not all of them. The sample yields about 97,000 clones, 65% to 85% seen once. Material for sequencing was PBMCs. The receptors were gathered from a man in his forties in good health and CMV-seropositive. Each CDR3 is given with its conserved first and last residue. A D gene is named only where the DNA matches it firmly. Expanded clones get a size class; other rows say once, few or many, or leave the size out.

v_call: TRBV28; j_call: TRBJ1-5; d_call: TRBD1; clone_size: .; cdr3_nt: TGTGCCAGCACCCCGACAGGGGAAGGGGATCAGCCCCAGCATTTT; cdr3_aa: CASTPTGEGDQPQHF
v_call: TRBV4-1; j_call: TRBJ2-3; d_call: .; clone_size: .; cdr3_nt: TGCGCCAGCAGCCAAGATGGGGCAACCCTCAGCACAGATACGCAGTATTTT; cdr3_aa: CASSQDGATLSTDTQYF
v_call: TRBV5-1; j_call: TRBJ2-6; d_call: .; clone_size: .; cdr3_nt: TGCACCAGTCGGGACTCTGGGGCCAACGTCCTGACTTTC; cdr3_aa: CTSRDSGANVLTF
v_call: TRBV19; j_call: TRBJ2-3; d_call: TRBD1; clone_size: .; cdr3_nt: TGTGCCAGTAGTATTCCCGGGACAGTTGGAGCTACGCAGTATTTT; cdr3_aa: CASSIPGTVGATQYF
v_call: TRBV7-9; j_call: TRBJ1-3; d_call: TRBD1; clone_size: .; cdr3_nt: TGTGCCAGCGGGACAGCCGTCTCTGGAAACACCATATATTTT; cdr3_aa: CASGTAVSGNTIYF
v_call: TRBV5-1; j_call: TRBJ2-7; d_call: TRBD2; clone_size: .; cdr3_nt: TGCGCCAGCAGCTCCCCGGGAGGCGGGGTAGGCGAGCAGTACTTC; cdr3_aa: CASSSPGGGVGEQYF
v_call: TRBV7-9; j_call: TRBJ1-5; d_call: .; clone_size: .; cdr3_nt: TGTGCCAGCAGCGAATCCCTCCGACCGTCAGCGAATCAGCCCCAGCATTTT; cdr3_aa: CASSESLRPSANQPQHF
v_call: TRBV18; j_call: TRBJ1-5; d_call: .; clone_size: .; cdr3_nt: TGTGCCAGCTCACCCGGCGGGGATCAGCCCCAGCATTTT; cdr3_aa: CASSPGGDQPQHF
v_call: TRBV30; j_call: TRBJ1-2; d_call: .; clone_size: .; cdr3_nt: TGTGCCTGGAATGGGGAGGTGGGTTATGGCTACACCTTC; cdr3_aa: CAWNGEVGYGYTF
v_call: TRBV7-9; j_call: TRBJ2-5; d_call: TRBD2; clone_size: .; cdr3_nt: TGTGCCAGCAGCTCCGGGGGGTCGGAGACCCAGTACTTC; cdr3_aa: CASSSGGSETQYF
v_call: TRBV19; j_call: TRBJ1-2; d_call: TRBD1; clone_size: few; cdr3_nt: TGTGCCAGCCTGACAGGGGATTACGGCTACACCTTC; cdr3_aa: CASLTGDYGYTF
v_call: TRBV7-2; j_call: TRBJ2-7; d_call: .; clone_size: .; cdr3_nt: TGTGCCAGCAGCTTTGACAGCTCCTACGAGCAGTACTTC; cdr3_aa: CASSFDSSYEQYF
v_call: TRBV28; j_call: TRBJ2-7; d_call: .; clone_size: once; cdr3_nt: TGTGCCAGCAGTCTAGGGTCCTTCACTCAGGGATACATCTACGAGCAGTACTTC; cdr3_aa: CASSLGSFTQGYIYEQYF
v_call: TRBV5-1; j_call: TRBJ1-1; d_call: .; clone_size: .; cdr3_nt: TGCGCCAGCGGCGACACGGAGAACACTGAAGCTTTCTTT; cdr3_aa: CASGDTENTEAFF
v_call: TRBV5-1; j_call: TRBJ2-1; d_call: TRBD2; clone_size: few; cdr3_nt: TGCGCCAGCAGCTTGGTTGCTAGCGGCTCCTACAATGAGCAGTTCTTC; cdr3_aa: CASSLVASGSYNEQFF
v_call: TRBV20-1; j_call: TRBJ2-1; d_call: .; clone_size: .; cdr3_nt: TGCAGTGCTAGACTACTAGATGAGCAGTTCTTC; cdr3_aa: CSARLLDEQFF
v_call: TRBV6-1; j_call: TRBJ2-5; d_call: TRBD2; clone_size: .; cdr3_nt: TGTGCCAGCGACCATAGCGGGAGCTGGGAGACCCAGTACTTC; cdr3_aa: CASDHSGSWETQYF
v_call: TRBV30; j_call: TRBJ1-2; d_call: TRBD1; clone_size: once; cdr3_nt: TGTGCCTGGGCAAGGGGGCAGGGCTATGGCTACACCTTC; cdr3_aa: CAWARGQGYGYTF
v_call: TRBV7-2; j_call: TRBJ1-5; d_call: TRBD1; clone_size: .; cdr3_nt: TGTGCCAGCAGCTTGCACAGGGGGACTAAGCCCCAGCATTTT; cdr3_aa: CASSLHRGTKPQHF
v_call: TRBV29-1; j_call: TRBJ2-6; d_call: .; clone_size: .; cdr3_nt: TGCAGCGTTGAATCGGGAGTAAAGAGCTCTGGGGCCAACGTCCTGACTTTC; cdr3_aa: CSVESGVKSSGANVLTF
v_call: TRBV5-4; j_call: TRBJ2-2; d_call: TRBD2; clone_size: .; cdr3_nt: TGTGCCACCAAGCGGGAGGGGACTAGCGGGACCTCAAACACCGGGGAGCTGTTTTTT; cdr3_aa: CATKREGTSGTSNTGELFF
v_call: TRBV4-2; j_call: TRBJ1-1; d_call: .; clone_size: .; cdr3_nt: TGTGCCAGCAGCCAACCGACAGGCATGAACACTGAAGCTTTCTTT; cdr3_aa: CASSQPTGMNTEAFF
v_call: TRBV5-1; j_call: TRBJ2-3; d_call: .; clone_size: .; cdr3_nt: TGCGCCAGCAGCTTGTACAGGGATACAGATACGCAGTATTTT; cdr3_aa: CASSLYRDTDTQYF
v_call: TRBV6-4; j_call: TRBJ1-1; d_call: .; clone_size: .; cdr3_nt: TGTGCCAGCAGTGTACAGGGTGGCACTGAAGCTTTCTTT; cdr3_aa: CASSVQGGTEAFF
v_call: TRBV2; j_call: TRBJ2-5; d_call: TRBD2; clone_size: .; cdr3_nt: TGTGCCAGCAGTGAACGAGTCCGGGGGGACCCTACCCAGTACTTC; cdr3_aa: CASSERVRGDPTQYF
v_call: TRBV7-2; j_call: TRBJ1-4; d_call: TRBD1; clone_size: .; cdr3_nt: TGTGCCAGCAGACCCGGGACAGGCGGAAAACTGTTTTTT; cdr3_aa: CASRPGTGGKLFF
v_call: TRBV19; j_call: TRBJ2-1; d_call: .; clone_size: once; cdr3_nt: TGTGCCAGTAGTATCCCAGTCGGATCGGGAGAGCAGTTCTTC; cdr3_aa: CASSIPVGSGEQFF
v_call: TRBV11-2; j_call: TRBJ2-7; d_call: .; clone_size: .; cdr3_nt: TGTGCCAGCAGCTCATACCAGGGAAGGGCCTACGAGCAGTACTTC; cdr3_aa: CASSSYQGRAYEQYF
v_call: TRBV29-1; j_call: TRBJ1-1; d_call: .; clone_size: .; cdr3_nt: TGCAGCGTTGAAGATCGCGTAAGGCGCGACAGGAGGAACACTGAAGCTTTCTTT; cdr3_aa: CSVEDRVRRDRRNTEAFF
v_call: TRBV28; j_call: TRBJ1-1; d_call: .; clone_size: .; cdr3_nt: TGTGCCACCACAGTCCAGGGAAACACTGAAGCTTTCTTT; cdr3_aa: CATTVQGNTEAFF
v_call: TRBV4-1; j_call: TRBJ2-5; d_call: TRBD2; clone_size: .; cdr3_nt: TGCGCCAGCAGCCTCTACTCGGGGGGCCAAGAGACCCAGTACTTC; cdr3_aa: CASSLYSGGQETQYF
v_call: TRBV19; j_call: TRBJ1-1; d_call: .; clone_size: once; cdr3_nt: TGTGCCAGTAGTATAGTGGGCAGGAACACTGAAGCTTTCTTT; cdr3_aa: CASSIVGRNTEAFF
v_call: TRBV14; j_call: TRBJ1-1; d_call: .; clone_size: .; cdr3_nt: TGTGCCAGCAGCCAAAACAGTATCGAAGCTTTCTTT; cdr3_aa: CASSQNSIEAFF
v_call: TRBV27; j_call: TRBJ1-1; d_call: TRBD1; clone_size: .; cdr3_nt: TGTGCCAGCAGTTTGGCCGGGACAGGGGACACTGAAGCTTTCTTT; cdr3_aa: CASSLAGTGDTEAFF
v_call: TRBV4-1; j_call: TRBJ1-3; d_call: .; clone_size: .; cdr3_nt: TGCGCCAGCAGCCAAGATAGGAGTGTGGCCCAGGGCACTGGAAACACCATATATTTT; cdr3_aa: CASSQDRSVAQGTGNTIYF
v_call: TRBV9; j_call: TRBJ2-3; d_call: .; clone_size: .; cdr3_nt: TGTGCCAGCAGCCCCAGACAGGGCGGGGGCACAGATACGCAGTATTTT; cdr3_aa: CASSPRQGGGTDTQYF
v_call: TRBV6-1; j_call: TRBJ1-6; d_call: .; clone_size: .; cdr3_nt: TGTGCCAGCAGTGAAGTCGAGACCTATAATTCACCCCTCCACTTT; cdr3_aa: CASSEVETYNSPLHF
v_call: TRBV5-4; j_call: TRBJ1-6; d_call: .; clone_size: .; cdr3_nt: TGTGCCAGCAGCCCACAGTCCTCGGGGGGTTCACCCCTCCACTTT; cdr3_aa: CASSPQSSGGSPLHF
v_call: TRBV13; j_call: TRBJ1-1; d_call: .; clone_size: .; cdr3_nt: TGTGCCAGCAGCTTGGGCAGAGCCCTTGAAGCTTTCTTT; cdr3_aa: CASSLGRALEAFF
v_call: TRBV27; j_call: TRBJ2-5; d_call: .; clone_size: once; cdr3_nt: TGTGCCAGCAGTCCCTGGGCCAGTGAGGGTGCAGAGACCCAGTACTTC; cdr3_aa: CASSPWASEGAETQYF
v_call: TRBV20-1; j_call: TRBJ2-3; d_call: .; clone_size: .; cdr3_nt: TGCAGTGCTAGAGATGCGGATACGCAGTATTTT; cdr3_aa: CSARDADTQYF
v_call: TRBV6-6; j_call: TRBJ2-1; d_call: TRBD2; clone_size: few; cdr3_nt: TGTGCCAGCAGACTTAGCGGGAGCTCCTACAATGAGCAGTTCTTC; cdr3_aa: CASRLSGSSYNEQFF
v_call: TRBV27; j_call: TRBJ2-7; d_call: .; clone_size: .; cdr3_nt: TGTGCCAGCAGTCTGAAGCGGGCTAACTCCTACGAGCAGTACTTC; cdr3_aa: CASSLKRANSYEQYF
v_call: TRBV5-4; j_call: TRBJ1-2; d_call: .; clone_size: .; cdr3_nt: TGTGCCAGCAGCTTGGTAGGGGAACTTAACTATGGCTACACCTTC; cdr3_aa: CASSLVGELNYGYTF
v_call: TRBV12-5; j_call: TRBJ2-7; d_call: .; clone_size: .; cdr3_nt: TGTGCTAGTGGTTCTCGGGGGATCGCCTACGAGCAGTACTTC; cdr3_aa: CASGSRGIAYEQYF
v_call: TRBV18; j_call: TRBJ1-2; d_call: TRBD1; clone_size: .; cdr3_nt: TGTGCCAGCTCACCCTCGACAGGGGAGGAACACACCTTC; cdr3_aa: CASSPSTGEEHTF
v_call: TRBV2; j_call: TRBJ1-5; d_call: .; clone_size: .; cdr3_nt: TGTGCCAGCAGCCCAGGGGCAAATAGCAATCAGCCCCAGCATTTT; cdr3_aa: CASSPGANSNQPQHF
v_call: TRBV5-8; j_call: TRBJ2-7; d_call: .; clone_size: .; cdr3_nt: TGTGCCAGCAGCACCGCAGGAGGATACGAGCAGTACTTC; cdr3_aa: CASSTAGGYEQYF
v_call: TRBV23-1; j_call: TRBJ2-2; d_call: .; clone_size: few; cdr3_nt: TGCGCCAGCCTTATTCGACACGGGGAGCTGTTTTTT; cdr3_aa: CASLIRHGELFF